This T cell receptor beta chain was sequenced for a study of T cells after yellow fever vaccination. At the level of the study: Low-cell-number fractions underwent preparation using SMART-Seq v4 Ultra Low Input. Whole-study results and caveats: Peaking on day 5 versus 15, the secondary response was faster but weaker. A minor fraction of clonotypes spanned both CD4 and CD8 compartments.

The table lists this clonotype with a few counts. Its antigen is still unknown. CDR3 length: 14 amino acids. With 0 bases removed from V and 6 bases from J, the gap between germline ends came to 12 bases. Germline V lookup: CDR1 SGHRS, CDR2 YFSETQ. TCRdb reprocessed the 5' RACE reads with MiXCR, giving one entry per CDR3 protein. Of fewer than 450,000 distinct CDR3 sequences in the sample, around 8.1% are singletons; the top ten hold 17%. Sample: PBMCs, taken approximately 40 days after the first yellow fever vaccination. The rearrangement links TRBV5-1 to TRBJ1-2; D remains unclear. This sequence originates from a man between 18 and 29 years old who received the YFV17D yellow fever vaccine. CDR3 loop: CASSLESRANGYTF. CDR3 DNA sequence: TGCGCCAGCAGCTTGGAATCCCGGGCCAATGGCTACACCTTC.